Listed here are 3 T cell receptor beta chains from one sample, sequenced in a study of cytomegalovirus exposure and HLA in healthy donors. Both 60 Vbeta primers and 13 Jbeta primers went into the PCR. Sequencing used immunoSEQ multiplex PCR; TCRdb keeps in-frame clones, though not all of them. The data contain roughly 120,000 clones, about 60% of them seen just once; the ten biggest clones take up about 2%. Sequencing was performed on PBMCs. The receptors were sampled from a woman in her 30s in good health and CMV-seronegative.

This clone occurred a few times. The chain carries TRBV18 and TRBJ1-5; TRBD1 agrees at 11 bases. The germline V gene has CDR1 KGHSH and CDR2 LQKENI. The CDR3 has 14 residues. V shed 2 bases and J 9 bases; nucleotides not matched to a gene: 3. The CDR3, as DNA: TGTGCCAGCTCACCAGGACAGGGGGCTTGGCCCCAGCATTTT. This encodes CASSPGQGAWPQHF.

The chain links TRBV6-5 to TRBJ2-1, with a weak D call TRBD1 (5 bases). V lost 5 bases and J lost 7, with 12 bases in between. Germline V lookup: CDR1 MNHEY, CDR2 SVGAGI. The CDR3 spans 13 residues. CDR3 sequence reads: CASSTDRRNEQFF. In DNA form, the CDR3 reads TGTGCCAGCAGTACCGACAGAAGAAATGAGCAGTTCTTC.

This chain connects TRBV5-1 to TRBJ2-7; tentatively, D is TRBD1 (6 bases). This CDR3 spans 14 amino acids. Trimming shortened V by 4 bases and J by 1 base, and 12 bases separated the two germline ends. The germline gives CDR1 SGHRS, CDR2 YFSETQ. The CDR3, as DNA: TGCGCCAGCAGCCCCACAACAGGGTCCTACGAGCAGTACTTC. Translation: CASSPTTGSYEQYF.